This TCR beta chain came from a study of cytomegalovirus exposure and HLA in healthy donors (dated by TCRdb to 2016 to 2017). With regard to the full study: An earlier analysis of approximately 640 of the donors reported approximately 290 Gb of sequence data and around 110 million unique TCR beta sequences from some 180 million T cells. An early release covering about 600 HLA-typed donors comprised about 300 gigabases of sequencing data and tens of millions of unique TCR sequences. The genetic ancestry cluster associated with self-reported Caucasian donors included around 76% of the approximately 430 genotyped donors. The study was designed to test whether signatures of past pathogen exposure could be identified by cataloging public T cell receptors. The study used immunosequencing to profile the T cell repertoires of hundreds of subjects and linked those repertoires to cytomegalovirus serostatus. A separate validation cohort of approximately 120 different subjects was used in addition to the roughly 670-subject first cohort. The study combined high-throughput TCR immunosequencing, statistical association of individual TCRs with disease status, and machine learning to predict cytomegalovirus infection status. A later analysis re-examined previously published TCR beta repertoires from just over 650 donors and added high-resolution HLA genotyping to investigate patterns of TCR occurrence. Rather than drawing on any new phenotypic data, the later analysis identified candidate immune exposures from TCR beta sequences and the way those sequences occurred across donors. An earlier analysis of 587 of the donors applied high-throughput TCR beta sequencing to assess whether each TCR beta V gene segment acted as functional or pseudogenic. Alongside the repertoire data, information on donor age, sex, ethnicity and CMV serostatus was compiled. A later genetic analysis took genome-wide SNP genotypes for about three fifths of the 666 donors and used that subset as a discovery cohort. All discovery cohort repertoires had been generated using a single sequencing platform. HLA typing covered class I and class II loci at four-digit resolution. Typing coverage varied by locus: roughly 629-640 donors for A, B, C, DRB1 and DQB1; about 520 for DQA1; more than 600 for DPA1; approximately 450 for DPB1. A few DR-DQ haplotypes were treated as single units for association and clustering because of strong linkage in the cohort. Among 300 to 500 genotyped donors of the cohort, an average of around 250,000 unique TCR beta nucleotide sequences was sequenced per donor, of which 15% to 20% were non-productive. The full study reports these points: Three of the identified cytomegalovirus-associated TCR beta chains were confirmed in vitro to be specific for cytomegalovirus antigens. An association between a missense DCLRE1C variant and V-gene and J-gene trimming of TCR beta chains was found in a later genetic analysis and replicated in an independent cohort. The authors suggested that the approach could potentially be generalized to other disease states and immunological phenotypes. Only TCR beta chains were sequenced in this cohort, and the absence of alpha or paired-chain data limited detectable features. Because counts were too low, roughly 18 rarely observed V segments, including chromosome 9 orphons, were left out of the earlier analysis of about 500 of the donors. A later genetic analysis reported fewer N-insertions in productive TCRs among donors in an Asian-associated ancestry cluster than the roughly 620-donor mean. At a false discovery rate of 0.05, a later analysis linked around 17,000 TCR beta sequences to specific HLA alleles. A further reported finding was that TCR beta sequences accurately predicted the HLA-A and HLA-B alleles for most subjects in the first cohort. Most CMV-associated TCR beta chains appeared to be HLA-restricted in a later analysis, and the HLA associations seemed to be driven largely by CMV exposure. The study gave a list of under 200 TCR beta chains associated with cytomegalovirus. A cluster of highly shared sequence variants was judged likely to be a technical artifact of the sequencing pipeline. In a later analysis, HLA-associated TCR beta chains were found to be more clonally expanded and to have lower generation probabilities than equally common non-associated chains. Strong co-occurrence of HLA alleles, especially DR and DQ, made assigning TCR associations to individual alleles difficult. Cytomegalovirus status was reported to be diagnosed by the classifier with high specificity and sensitivity in both the original and validation cohorts. Across donors, most TCR sequences were observed very rarely, whereas some public TCRs were present in many individuals. HLA typing was unavailable for some donors at each locus, so association tests used only the typed subset. In a later analysis, TCR association rates were found to vary across HLA loci, with the most associated TCRs seen for DRB1 alleles and the fewest for HLA-C alleles. CMV serostatus was the only immune exposure information available for the cohort. Sequencing depth was assumed to be roughly uniform across donors in the presence/absence analyses, though that assumption may not hold. Broadly in line with IMGT annotations, most TCR beta V segments showed up in productive rearrangements about 87% or about 30% of the time in an earlier analysis of under 700 of the donors. Several of the top co-occurrence clusters appeared to be linked to parvovirus B19, influenza, CMV and Epstein-Barr virus, according to a later analysis. Correlated functional status among segregating V segments might reflect linkage disequilibrium, but an unknown experimental factor could not be ruled out.

The cohort was made up of roughly 670 healthy bone marrow donors. At the time of sampling, every cohort member was nominally healthy, though immune exposures that went unrecorded were likely present. The donor tested CMV seropositive, placing the donor among the approximately 290 seropositive members of the cohort. Each donor provided a peripheral blood sample, and peripheral blood mononuclear cells were used for TCR beta sequencing. The Qiagen DNeasy Blood Extraction Kit was used to extract genomic DNA from the blood cell samples. Concerning this clone itself: Its antigen remains unidentified. Per-base qualities were not stored, and no clone one base away is much larger.

Receptor libraries were prepared by the immunoSEQ multiplex PCR assay. A mixture of 60 forward primers for TCR Vbeta segments and 13 reverse primers for TCR Jbeta segments was used in the multiplex PCR. A multiplex PCR assay on genomic DNA amplified the CDR3 region of rearranged TCR beta genes. On the Illumina HiSeq System, the amplified TCR beta libraries were sequenced as 87-base-pair reads. In the paper's pipeline: A later analysis counted tens of millions of unique TCR beta chains across the approximately 700 repertoires, and 10 million to 11 million of these chains were shared by at least two donors. A nearest-neighbor algorithm error-corrected the raw reads and collapsed the reads into unique sequences, merging closely related sequences to remove PCR and sequencing errors. To assign V, D and J gene segments, CDR3 sequences were aligned to IMGT reference sequences. For a sequence to be retained, a match of at least six nucleotides to both a V gene segment and a J gene segment was required. A rearrangement was called productive if the CDR3 had no stop codons and remained in frame with V and J, and every other rearrangement was called non-productive. CDR3 was defined according to IMGT convention as the region running from the second conserved V-encoded cysteine to the conserved J-encoded phenylalanine. In an earlier analysis of more than 550 of the donors, sequences lacking an unambiguous match to a single V gene segment were excluded. An earlier analysis of fewer than 750 of the donors called V segments functional above 56.7% productive rearrangements and segregating when the between-donor standard deviation exceeded 5%. To diagnose cytomegalovirus status from the catalog of TCR beta chain sequences, a statistical classification framework was built. V and J gene assignment, in a later analysis, came from comparing TCR nucleotide sequences with IMGT/GENE-DB human TR gene sequences. In a later analysis, CDR3 sequences and most-parsimonious VDJ recombination scenarios were assigned using the TCRdist pipeline. A later analysis defined each TCR beta chain by its CDR3 amino acid sequence plus V-gene family, and excluded reads lacking a unique V-gene family. In a later analysis, 500 to 700 highly shared, low-generation-probability nucleotide sequences were removed to address suspected cross-contamination and a sequencing artifact. In a later analysis, a clonal expansion index was calculated for each public chain from normalized within-repertoire ranks of inferred template counts. In a later analysis, generation probabilities were computed with a VDJ recombination model fitted to out-of-frame rearrangements, and the resulting probabilities were checked against IGoR. A later analysis scored TCR-TCR, TCR-HLA and TCR-CMV co-occurrence with hypergeometric tests, applying a repertoire-size bias correction to TCR pairs. False discovery rates were estimated in a later analysis by permuting HLA or CMV assignments 20 times. In a later analysis, co-occurring TCRs were grouped using DBSCAN, and TCRdist sequence similarity was added for clustering within HLA-allele-positive subsets. Repertoires with fewer than 30,000 or more than 120,000 public chains, plus five repertoires with anomalous nucleotide sharing, were excluded from co-occurrence clustering. TCRdb limited this immuneACCESS table to in-frame rearrangements with V and J called. A share of clones is missing; checked studies link under half to unresolved V genes, and the rest is unexplained. D and trimming were read from the DNA, whereas the V and J calls and clone size are those reported in that table. The sample has 120,000 or so clones on record, around 77% of them singletons. Jointly, the top ten make up 4.5% to 6% of the sample.

The source of this sequence is a man aged 18 to 30 in good health and CMV-seropositive. The specimen was PBMCs.

Here the CDR3 is given as CASSSASGSPRDTQYF. The DNA sequence is as follows: TGTGCCAGCAGTTCCGCTAGCGGGAGCCCCAGGGATACGCAGTATTTT. The chain joins TRBV28 to TRBJ2-3; TRBD2 fits 10 bases in the junction. Including the terminal cysteine and phenylalanine, the CDR3 comprises 16 residues. Only the CDR3 DNA is retained, 48 bases long and in frame from the first base. V loses 4 bases at its end and J loses 6 bases; junction bases beyond the gene matches: 10. The germline V gene yields MDHEN for CDR1 and SYDVKM for CDR2.